Included here is one TCR beta chain sequence, with context. This entry comes from a study of blood T cell repertoires in COVID-19. Study-level information: Donors in the United States, Italy and Spain gave samples during acute or convalescent COVID-19. T cells, B-cell-depleted T cells, or PBMCs supplied cDNA or gDNA.

Germline V lookup: CDR1 LGHNT, CDR2 FRNRAP. The J segment lost 6 bases and the V segment lost 1 base, leaving 4 bases of the junction unmatched. This CDR3 is 14 amino acids long. As originally analysed: The assay estimated nucleated cells by amplifying reference gene primers. The data were produced by immunoSEQ multiplex PCR, yet TCRdb's version contains in-frame clones alone and is incomplete. V, J and clone size are taken as reported in that table, and D and trimming were inferred from the DNA itself. The repertoire consists of 95,000 to 100,000 clones, with over 80% occurring once and the leading ten covering 5% to 6%.

This TCR derives from a man between 45 and 60 years old with active COVID-19. Sequenced material: peripheral blood. This sequence joins TRBV12-5 and TRBJ2-3; 7 bases agree with TRBD1. In nucleotides, the CDR3 is TGTGCTAGTGGTTTGGCCACAGGGGCGGATACGCAGTATTTT. Protein: CASGLATGADTQYF.